The sequence of this TCR beta chain was determined in a study of control samples from healthy donors and cancer patients. This CDR3 has 15 residues. Germline CDR1 LNHDA, CDR2 SQIVND (reference sequence). V was cut by 1 base and J by 6 bases, with 16 bases left in between. TCRdb's table, derived via immunoSEQ multiplex PCR, lists solely in-frame clones and lacks some. Counted here are about 180,000 clones, around nine tenths occurring once; the ten biggest clones make up 1.1% to 1.5%. This receptor was identified in a man aged 25-45 years in good health. Sequenced: blood. The chain recombines TRBV19 with TRBJ2-7; the D gene is possibly TRBD1 (7 bases). The DNA for the CDR3 is TGTGCCAGTAGTATAGTACCCTACAGGGGAGGCGAGCAGTACTTC. It codes for CASSIVPYRGGEQYF.